This T cell receptor beta chain is drawn from a study of response to subunit inactivated influenza vaccine. General observations from the study: Few additional T cells are recruited per seasonal influenza vaccination, authors suggested.

TCRdb itself ran the RT-PCR reads through MiXCR, one entry per CDR3 protein. This table holds around 470,000 distinct CDR3 sequences, approximately 7.8% found once. The CDR3 runs 12 residues. The V end was cut by 2 bases, the J end by 10 bases, with 11 bases between. A word on this clonotype: The antigen remains undetermined.

V gene TRBV12-3 or TRBV12-4 combines with J gene TRBJ1-2, with D maybe TRBD1 (5 bases). The material was PBMCs from blood, obtained approximately 25 months after vaccination. The source of this sequence is a man aged 50 to 69 who received an inactivated influenza vaccine. The CDR3 coding sequence is TGTGCCAGCAGTTTACTAGGGGTGTACTACACCTTC. This gives the protein CASSLLGVYYTF.